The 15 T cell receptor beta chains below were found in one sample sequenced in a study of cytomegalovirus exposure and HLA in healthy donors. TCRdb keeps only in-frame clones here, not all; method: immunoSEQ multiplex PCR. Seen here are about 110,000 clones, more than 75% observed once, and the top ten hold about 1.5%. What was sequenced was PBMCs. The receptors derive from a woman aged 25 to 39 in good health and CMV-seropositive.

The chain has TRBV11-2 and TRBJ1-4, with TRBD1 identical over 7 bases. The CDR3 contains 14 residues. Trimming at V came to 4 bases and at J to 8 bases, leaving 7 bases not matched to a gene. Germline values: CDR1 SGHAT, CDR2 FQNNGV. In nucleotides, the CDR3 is TGTGCCAGCAGCTCACTGACAGGGAGGGAAAAACTGTTTTTT. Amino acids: CASSSLTGREKLFF.

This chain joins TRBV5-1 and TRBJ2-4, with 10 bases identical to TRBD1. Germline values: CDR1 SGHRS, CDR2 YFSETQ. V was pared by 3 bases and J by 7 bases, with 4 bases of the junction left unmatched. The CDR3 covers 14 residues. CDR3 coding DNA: TGCGCCAGCAGCTCCACGGGACAGGGGAACATTCAGTACTTC. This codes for CASSSTGQGNIQYF.

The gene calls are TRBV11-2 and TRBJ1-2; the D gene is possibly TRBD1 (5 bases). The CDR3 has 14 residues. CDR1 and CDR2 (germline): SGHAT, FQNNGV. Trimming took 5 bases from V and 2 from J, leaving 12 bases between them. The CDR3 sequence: CASSALGANYGYTF. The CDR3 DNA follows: TGTGCCAGCAGCGCCCTAGGGGCGAACTATGGCTACACCTTC.

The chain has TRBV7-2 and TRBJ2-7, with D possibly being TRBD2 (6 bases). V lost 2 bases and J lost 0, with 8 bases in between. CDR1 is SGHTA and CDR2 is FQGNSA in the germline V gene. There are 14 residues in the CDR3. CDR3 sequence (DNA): TGTGCCAGCAGCTTAAACGGGGGCTCCTACGAGCAGTACTTC. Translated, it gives CASSLNGGSYEQYF.

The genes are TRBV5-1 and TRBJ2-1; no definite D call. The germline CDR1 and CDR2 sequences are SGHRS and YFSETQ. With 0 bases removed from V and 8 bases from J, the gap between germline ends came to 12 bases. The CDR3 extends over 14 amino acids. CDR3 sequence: CASSLELLTHEQFF. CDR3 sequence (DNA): TGCGCCAGCAGCTTGGAACTACTAACCCATGAGCAGTTCTTC.

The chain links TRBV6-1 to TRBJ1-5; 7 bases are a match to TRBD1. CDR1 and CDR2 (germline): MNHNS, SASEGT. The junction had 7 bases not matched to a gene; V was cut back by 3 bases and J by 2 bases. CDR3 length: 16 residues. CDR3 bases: TGTGCCAGCAGTGAGCAGGGACAGTGGGGCAATCAGCCCCAGCATTTT. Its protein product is CASSEQGQWGNQPQHF.

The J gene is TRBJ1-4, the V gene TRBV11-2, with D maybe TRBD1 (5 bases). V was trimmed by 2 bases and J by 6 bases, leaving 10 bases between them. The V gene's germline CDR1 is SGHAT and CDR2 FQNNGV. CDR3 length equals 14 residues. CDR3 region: CASSLYRIDEKLFF. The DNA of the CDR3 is TGTGCCAGCAGCTTATACAGGATAGATGAAAAACTGTTTTTT.

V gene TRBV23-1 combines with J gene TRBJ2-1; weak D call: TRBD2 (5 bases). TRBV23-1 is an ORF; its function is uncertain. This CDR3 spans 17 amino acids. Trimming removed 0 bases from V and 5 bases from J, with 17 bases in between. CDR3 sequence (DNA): TGCGCCAGCAGTCAATCGAGGTGGGAGACGGCGGACAATGAGCAGTTCTTC. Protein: CASSQSRWETADNEQFF.

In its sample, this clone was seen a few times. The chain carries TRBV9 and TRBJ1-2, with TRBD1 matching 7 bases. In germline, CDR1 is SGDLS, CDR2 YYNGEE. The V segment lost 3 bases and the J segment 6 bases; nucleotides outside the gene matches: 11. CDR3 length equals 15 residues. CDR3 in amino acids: CASSDGTDPLHGYTF. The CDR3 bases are TGTGCCAGCAGCGACGGGACAGATCCCCTCCATGGCTACACCTTC.

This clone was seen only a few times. As DNA, the CDR3 is TGTGCCAGCAGTGTCTTCGGACAGTACACCGGGGAGCTGTTTTTT. Its protein is CASSVFGQYTGELFF. The chain uses TRBV2 and TRBJ2-2; tentative D call: TRBD1 (6 bases). This CDR3 contains 15 residues. Per the germline V gene, CDR1 is SNHLY and CDR2 is FYNNEI. Trimming removed 4 bases from V and 3 bases from J, with 12 bases in between.

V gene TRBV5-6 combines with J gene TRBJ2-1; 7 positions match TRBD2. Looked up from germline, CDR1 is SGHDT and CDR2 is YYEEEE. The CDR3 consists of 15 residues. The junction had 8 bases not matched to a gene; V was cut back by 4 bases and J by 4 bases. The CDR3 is CASSTTSAVYNEQFF. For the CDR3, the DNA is TGTGCCAGCAGCACAACTAGCGCGGTGTACAATGAGCAGTTCTTC.

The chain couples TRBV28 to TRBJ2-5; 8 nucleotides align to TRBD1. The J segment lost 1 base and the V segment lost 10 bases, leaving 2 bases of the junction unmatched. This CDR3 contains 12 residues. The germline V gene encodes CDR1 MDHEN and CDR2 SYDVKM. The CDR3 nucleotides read TGTGCCACTGACAGGGGCCAAGAGACCCAGTACTTC. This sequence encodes CATDRGQETQYF.

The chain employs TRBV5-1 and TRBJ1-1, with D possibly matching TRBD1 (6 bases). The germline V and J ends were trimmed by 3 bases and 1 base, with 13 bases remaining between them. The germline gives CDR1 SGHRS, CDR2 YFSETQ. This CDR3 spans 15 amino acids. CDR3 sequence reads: CASSYSGTPNTEAFF. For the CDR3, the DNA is TGCGCCAGCAGCTATTCCGGGACACCGAACACTGAAGCTTTCTTT.

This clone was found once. DNA for the CDR3: TGTGCCAGCAGTGCCGGGACAGGGACCCAGCCCCAGCATTTT. Encoded protein: CASSAGTGTQPQHF. The gene calls are TRBV6-5 and TRBJ1-5; TRBD1 agrees at 9 bases. The ends lost 5 bases at V and 7 bases at J; junction bases unmatched: 6. Germline assignment: CDR1 MNHEY and CDR2 SVGAGI. There are 14 residues in the CDR3.

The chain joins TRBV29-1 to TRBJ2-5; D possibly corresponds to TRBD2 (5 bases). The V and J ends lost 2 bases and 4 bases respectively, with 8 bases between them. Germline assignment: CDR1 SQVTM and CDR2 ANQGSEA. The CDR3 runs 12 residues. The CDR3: CSVEPGIETQYF. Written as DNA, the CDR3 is TGCAGCGTTGAACCGGGAATAGAGACCCAGTACTTC.